This T cell receptor beta chain was sequenced for a study of blood T cells in healthy people across ages. Study-level results: Estimates drawn from one million T cells were deemed to understate diversity.

Extraction yielded at least 5.5 micrograms of total RNA per sample. Through a sample-barcoded 5' primer and a J-beta primer mix, a second PCR was run for roughly 7 to 12 cycles. Every single cDNA molecule received a tag from a template-switch adaptor with 12 random nucleotides. TCRdb reprocessed the 5' RACE reads with MiXCR, giving one entry per CDR3 protein. The profile shows about 1,600,000 distinct CDR3 sequences, about 43% of them singletons. Comment on this clonotype: The antigen is undetermined. One end of the junction fails to match germline, which may point to a read error.

The receptor was isolated from a woman younger than 35 in good health. Sequenced sample: blood.

The CDR3 loop reads CASSPDGTGDQPLHF. The CDR3 DNA is TGTGCCAGCAGCCCGGATGGGACAGGGGATCAGCCCCTGCATTTT. The gene calls are TRBV5-5 and TRBJ1-5; 10 bases are shared with TRBD1. The CDR3 covers 15 residues. Per the germline V gene, CDR1 is SGHKS and CDR2 is YYEKEE (reference sequence).